The 10 T cell receptor beta chains below come from one sample, sequenced in a study of T cell responses to AZD1222 COVID-19 vaccine. The protocol was immunoSEQ multiplex PCR, while the TCRdb copy is restricted to in-frame clones and leaves out a portion. The sample contains approximately 140,000 clones, about nine tenths of which appear only once. The sequenced sample was peripheral blood, obtained on day 0 of AZD1222 vaccination. The receptor source for this set is an adult in good health.

This chain uses TRBV6-1 with TRBJ2-7, with D maybe TRBD1 (6 bases). The CDR3 has 14 amino acids. CDR1 and CDR2 (germline): MNHNS, SASEGT. Deletions cut 0 bases from V and 4 bases from J, with 10 bases between. CDR3 in DNA: TGTGCCAGCAGTGAAGCGGTGGACAGTTACGAGCAGTACTTC. Translating gives CASSEAVDSYEQYF.

This clone was seen once. The V call is TRBV5-1, the J call TRBJ1-2; D is unclear. Trimming shortened V by 4 bases and J by 2 bases, and 9 bases separated the two germline ends. There are 13 residues in the CDR3. Germline CDR1 reads SGHRS; CDR2 reads YFSETQ. The CDR3 nucleotides are TGCGCCAGCAGCCCAAACACCAACTATGGCTACACCTTC. It translates to CASSPNTNYGYTF.

V usage is TRBV5-5 and J usage is TRBJ1-3; D uncertain. Trimming shortened V by 3 bases and J by 0 bases, and 16 bases separated the two germline ends. Germline values: CDR1 SGHKS, CDR2 YYEKEE (reference sequence). CDR3 length equals 17 residues. The DNA of the CDR3 is TGTGCCAGCAGCTACTCTTCGGCCCTCCTCTCTGGAAACACCATATATTTT. Translating it yields CASSYSSALLSGNTIYF.

CDR3 sequence: CASSPQGKNTEAFF. In DNA, the CDR3 is TGTGCCAGCTCACCACAGGGGAAGAACACTGAAGCTTTCTTT. The chain recombines TRBV18 with TRBJ1-1, with TRBD1 as a possible D gene (5 bases). Germline CDR1 is KGHSH and CDR2 is LQKENI. CDR3 length: 14 amino acids. Trimming left V 1 base short and J 1 base short, with 7 bases between.

This clone has only a few counts. This chain connects TRBV15 to TRBJ1-1; TRBD1 matches at 7 bases. The CDR3 is made up of 21 amino acids. J was trimmed by 0 bases and V by 0 bases; bases with no gene match: 19. Germline V gene lookup returns CDR1 LNHNV and CDR2 YYDKDF (reference sequence). CDR3 loop: CATSRDLRQGAGTVVNTEAFF. CDR3 nucleotide sequence: TGTGCCACCAGCAGAGATCTAAGACAGGGTGCTGGGACAGTGGTGAACACTGAAGCTTTCTTT. The full variable domain, completed using reference TRBV15 and TRBJ1-1, is DAMVIQNPRYQVTQFGKPVTLSCSQTLNHNVMYWYQQKSSQAPKLLFHYYDKDFNNEADTPDNFQSRRPNTSFCFLDIRSPGLGDTAMYLCATSRDLRQGAGTVVNTEAFFGQGTRLTVV.

This sequence joins TRBV29-1 and TRBJ1-4, with 9 bases identical to TRBD1. Germline lookup yields CDR1 SQVTM and CDR2 ANQGSEA. V was clipped by 7 bases and J by 3 bases; unmatched bases: 6. The CDR3 loop spans 14 amino acids. CDR3 DNA: TGCAGCGGGGCACAGGGGGCCGCTAATGAAAAACTGTTTTTT. Translation gives CSGAQGAANEKLFF.

The chain carries TRBV27 and TRBJ2-1; TRBD1 aligns across 7 bases. This CDR3 is 11 amino acids long. Germline V gene sequence: CDR1 MNHEY, CDR2 SMNVEV (reference sequence). The V segment lost 6 bases and the J segment 14 bases; nucleotides outside the gene matches: 7. Here the CDR3 DNA reads TGTGCCAGCAGCGCCGGGACAGTCGAGTTCTTC. It yields the protein CASSAGTVEFF.

CDR3 residues: CAISGRPTGTGANVLTF. As DNA, the CDR3 is TGTGCCATCAGTGGAAGGCCGACAGGGACTGGGGCCAACGTCCTGACTTTC. This rearrangement joins TRBV10-3 to TRBJ2-6, with 7 bases that match TRBD1. After removal of 4 bases from V and 2 bases from J, the junction contained 8 bases not matched to a gene. CDR3 length: 17 amino acids. CDR1 is ENHRY and CDR2 is SYGVKD in the germline V gene.

The chain uses TRBV2 and TRBJ1-6; a weak D match, TRBD1 (5 bases). The CDR3 covers 13 residues. Per germline, CDR1 SNHLY and CDR2 FYNNEI. V lost 6 bases and J 8 bases, leaving 11 bases between the germline ends. The DNA for the CDR3 is TGTGCCAGCAGCAGGGACGCGGATTCACCCCTCCACTTT. It codes for CASSRDADSPLHF.

The V call is TRBV5-1, the J call TRBJ1-4, with TRBD1 identical over 8 bases. The V and J ends lost 4 bases and 6 bases, in that order; junction bases with no gene match: 2. The CDR3 is 13 amino acids. Germline CDR1 SGHRS, CDR2 YFSETQ. This chain's CDR3 is CASSAQGDEKLFF. CDR3 bases: TGCGCCAGCAGCGCACAGGGGGATGAAAAACTGTTTTTT.